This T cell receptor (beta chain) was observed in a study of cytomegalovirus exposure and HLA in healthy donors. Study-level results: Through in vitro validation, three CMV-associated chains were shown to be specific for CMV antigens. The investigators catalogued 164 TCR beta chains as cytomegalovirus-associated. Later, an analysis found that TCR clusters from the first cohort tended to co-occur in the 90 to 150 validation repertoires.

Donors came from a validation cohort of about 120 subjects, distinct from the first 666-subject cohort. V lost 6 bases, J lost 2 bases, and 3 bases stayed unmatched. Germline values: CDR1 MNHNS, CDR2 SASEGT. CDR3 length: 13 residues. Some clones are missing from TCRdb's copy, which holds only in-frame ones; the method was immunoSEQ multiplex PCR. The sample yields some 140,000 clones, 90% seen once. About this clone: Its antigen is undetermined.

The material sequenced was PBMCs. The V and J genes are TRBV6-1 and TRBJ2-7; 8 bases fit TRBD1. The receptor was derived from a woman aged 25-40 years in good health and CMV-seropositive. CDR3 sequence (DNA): TGTGCCAGCAGCACAGGGGGAGCCTACGAGCAGTACTTC. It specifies CASSTGGAYEQYF.